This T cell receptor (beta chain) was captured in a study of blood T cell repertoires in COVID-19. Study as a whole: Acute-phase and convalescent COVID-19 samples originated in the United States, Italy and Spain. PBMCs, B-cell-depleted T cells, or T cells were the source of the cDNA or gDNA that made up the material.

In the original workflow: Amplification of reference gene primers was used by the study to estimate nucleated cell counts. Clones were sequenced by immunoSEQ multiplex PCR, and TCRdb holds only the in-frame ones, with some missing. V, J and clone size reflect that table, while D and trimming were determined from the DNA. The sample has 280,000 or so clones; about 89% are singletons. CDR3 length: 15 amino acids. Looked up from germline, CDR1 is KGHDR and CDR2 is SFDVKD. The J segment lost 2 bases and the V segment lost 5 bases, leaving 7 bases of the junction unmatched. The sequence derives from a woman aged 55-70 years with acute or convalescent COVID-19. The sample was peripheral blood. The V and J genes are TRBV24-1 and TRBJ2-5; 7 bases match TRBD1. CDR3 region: CATSALGTVQETQYF. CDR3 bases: TGTGCCACCAGTGCCTTGGGGACAGTTCAAGAGACCCAGTACTTC.